There are many counts of the clone carrying this T cell receptor beta chain. The CDR3 runs to 14 residues. Trimming stripped 0 bases from V and 1 base from J, with 6 bases between. CDR1 is KGHSH and CDR2 is LQKENI in the germline V gene. This sample is drawn from a study of T cells in Graves' hyperthyroidism and ophthalmopathy. Amplified TCR beta CDR3 regions derived from RNA transcripts. The primer set for the first-round RT-PCR of the TCR CDR3 was HTBI. Each CDR3 protein is one row after TCRdb ran MiXCR on the multiplex PCR reads. In the table there are about 640,000 distinct CDR3 sequences, roughly 15% of which are singletons.

The TCR originated in a woman in her forties or fifties with Graves' ophthalmopathy. The material sequenced was blood. The chain employs TRBV18 and TRBJ2-5; D is ambiguous. CDR3 in amino acids: CASSPPSRQETQYF. CDR3 DNA: TGTGCCAGCTCACCACCTTCCCGCCAAGAGACCCAGTACTTC.